This T cell receptor beta chain was observed in a study of neurological immune-mediated disorders. The CDR3 sequence is 14 residues long. Unmatched junction bases numbered 4, after V lost 6 bases and J lost 2 bases. Germline-derived CDR1 and CDR2 are MNHEY and SMNVEV (reference sequence). The cDNA came from 5'RACE, which used 10-nucleotide random UMIs. TCRdb fed the 5' RACE reads into MiXCR, producing one record per CDR3 protein. The sample holds 80,000 to 95,000 distinct CDR3 sequences, around 3.5% seen once. At least ten counts were recorded for this clonotype. The antigen remains undetermined. Study-wide results and caveats: The level of TCR clonal expansion was highest in patients with HTLV-1-associated myelopathy and lowest in multiple sclerosis, where it fell below the level seen in healthy controls.

The TCR was taken from a woman aged 45-60 years with multiple sclerosis. Input material: PBMCs. The chain is built from TRBV27 and TRBJ1-2, with 9 bases identical to TRBD1. CDR3 residues: CASSIGQGNYGYTF. The CDR3 DNA reads TGTGCCAGCAGCATCGGACAGGGGAACTATGGCTACACCTTC.